Described below is a single T cell receptor (beta chain) sequence and its context. The data belong to a study of T cell changes during pregnancy in multiple sclerosis. Sequenced by immunoSEQ multiplex PCR; TCRdb stores in-frame clones only, minus some. The sample carries some 38,000 clones, roughly 93% recorded once. The V end lost 4 bases, the J end lost 5 bases, and 13 bases lay between the germline ends. Looked up from germline, CDR1 is SGDLS and CDR2 is YYNGEE. The CDR3 runs to 13 residues. Sequenced here: CD4+ T cells from peripheral blood mononuclear cells, sampled in the second trimester of pregnancy. The chain is built from TRBV9 and TRBJ2-7, with a weak D call TRBD1 (6 bases). The source is a female donor with multiple sclerosis, enrolled in a pregnancy study. The CDR3 is CASSSRPGDEQYF. The CDR3 DNA is TGTGCCAGCAGCTCCCGTCCAGGGGACGAGCAGTACTTC.